Presented here are 15 T cell receptor beta chains from one specimen sequenced in a study of blood T cell repertoires in COVID-19. The protocol was immunoSEQ multiplex PCR, while the TCRdb copy is restricted to in-frame clones and leaves out a portion. In the table there are 61,000 or so clones, approximately 91% of which are singletons. Sequencing was carried out using peripheral blood. The receptors originated from a woman aged 45-65 years with active or convalescent COVID-19.

The genes are TRBV9 and TRBJ2-1; 14 nucleotides agree with TRBD2. The CDR3 consists of 16 residues. Unmatched junction bases numbered 6, after V lost 3 bases and J lost 7 bases. CDR1 and CDR2 from the germline V gene are SGDLS and YYNGEE. The CDR3: CASSEGLAGVLNEQFF. In nucleotides, the CDR3 is TGTGCCAGCAGCGAGGGACTAGCGGGAGTCCTTAATGAGCAGTTCTTC.

The CDR3 sequence is CASSPPGVGQLNEKLFF. In DNA form, the CDR3 reads TGTGCCAGCTCACCACCGGGTGTTGGGCAGCTTAATGAAAAACTGTTTTTT. The rearrangement uses TRBV18 and TRBJ1-4, with D hard to call. CDR3 length: 17 residues. Trimming left V 0 bases short and J 4 bases short, with 15 bases between. The germline V gene has CDR1 KGHSH and CDR2 LQKENI.

The CDR3, as DNA: TGTGCCAGCAGCCAAGCACACAGGGGCGTTAATTCACCCCTCCACTTT. It is translated as CASSQAHRGVNSPLHF. The rearrangement joins TRBV4-2 to TRBJ1-6, with 7 bases matching TRBD1. Germline V gene sequence: CDR1 LGHNA, CDR2 YNFKEQ. This CDR3 contains 16 residues. V gave up 1 base and J gave up 6 bases; unmatched junction bases: 6.

The chain recombines TRBV19 with TRBJ2-1; no reliable D call. The germline CDR1 and CDR2 sequences are LNHDA and SQIVND (reference sequence). This CDR3 comprises 11 residues. With 6 bases removed from V and 12 bases from J, the gap between germline ends came to 12 bases. This chain's CDR3 is CASSSLGAQFF. As DNA, the CDR3 is TGTGCCAGTAGCTCACTGGGCGCGCAGTTCTTC.

V and J are TRBV4-2 and TRBJ2-7; 9 nucleotides align to TRBD2. V lost 4 bases and J lost 2; bases outside the gene matches: 3. The CDR3 is made up of 14 amino acids. The germline CDR1 and CDR2 sequences are LGHNA and YNFKEQ. The CDR3 region is CASSPREGTYEQYF. The CDR3, as DNA: TGTGCCAGCAGCCCGCGGGAGGGTACCTACGAGCAGTACTTC.

The V call is TRBV19, the J call TRBJ2-1, with a tentative D call TRBD1 (7 bases). Germline-derived CDR1 and CDR2 are LNHDA and SQIVND (reference sequence). With 8 bases removed from V and 1 base from J, the gap between germline ends came to 15 bases. The CDR3 totals 15 residues. CDR3 in DNA: TGTGCCAGTTCAACCCCAGGGGGGTCCTACAATGAGCAGTTCTTC. It translates to CASSTPGGSYNEQFF. The entire variable domain, with the rest obtained from reference TRBV19 and TRBJ2-1, is as follows: DGGITQSPKYLFRKEGQNVTLSCEQNLNHDAMYWYRQDPGQGLRLIYYSQIVNDFQKGDIAEGYSVSREKKESFPLTVTSAQKNPTAFYLCASSTPGGSYNEQFFGPGTRLTVL.

The V call is TRBV5-6, the J call TRBJ2-7, with 9 bases aligning to TRBD1. The CDR3 is 16 amino acids. V was pared by 3 bases and J by 1 base, with 8 bases of the junction left unmatched. CDR1 SGHDT and CDR2 YYEEEE come from the germline V gene. The CDR3 sequence: CASSSIGQGRSYEQYF. DNA of the CDR3: TGTGCCAGCAGCTCGATTGGACAGGGGCGATCCTACGAGCAGTACTTC.

The chain's CDR3 is CASSWGLADTGELFF. DNA for the CDR3: TGCGCCAGCAGCTGGGGCCTTGCTGACACCGGGGAGCTGTTTTTT. The V gene is TRBV5-1, the J gene TRBJ2-2; D possibly corresponds to TRBD1 (5 bases). V was trimmed by 3 bases and J by 3 bases, leaving 12 bases between them. This CDR3 is 15 amino acids long. Germline V gene lookup returns CDR1 SGHRS and CDR2 YFSETQ.

The J gene is TRBJ2-3, the V gene TRBV18, with D unresolved. Germline CDR1 is KGHSH and CDR2 is LQKENI. The CDR3 length is 13 residues. V lost 5 bases and J lost 2, with 8 bases in between. This chain's CDR3 is CASSGTNTDTQYF. CDR3 in DNA: TGTGCCAGCTCAGGCACGAACACAGATACGCAGTATTTT.

The V gene is TRBV13, the J gene TRBJ2-3; 8 bases line up with TRBD1. The germline CDR1 and CDR2 sequences are PRHDT and FYEKMQ (reference sequence). CDR3 size: 16 residues. V dropped 5 bases and J dropped 0; count of bases not matched to a gene: 7. CDR3 loop: CASSARTGWSTDTQYF. CDR3 coding DNA: TGTGCCAGCAGCGCCCGGACAGGGTGGAGCACAGATACGCAGTATTTT.

This rearrangement joins TRBV7-9 to TRBJ2-2, with D maybe TRBD2 (5 bases). The length of the CDR3 is 15 residues. Deletions cut 4 bases from V and 4 bases from J, with 13 bases between. Per germline, CDR1 SEHNR and CDR2 FQNEAQ (reference sequence). DNA of the CDR3: TGTGCCAGCAGCTCCTCCGGGGTTCGCACCGGGGAGCTGTTTTTT. Its translation: CASSSSGVRTGELFF.

The V call is TRBV7-8, the J call TRBJ1-1; weak D call: TRBD1 (5 bases). V was clipped by 5 bases and J by 6 bases, with 10 bases between them. Germline assignment: CDR1 SGHVS and CDR2 FQNEAQ. The CDR3 has 12 residues. CDR3 bases: TGTGCCAGCAGCGCCCAGGGCCCTGAAGCTTTCTTT. Its protein product is CASSAQGPEAFF.

This chain links TRBV7-2 with TRBJ2-1; D ambiguous. Germline loops: CDR1 SGHTA, CDR2 FQGNSA. Trimming removed 5 bases from V and 9 bases from J, with 8 bases in between. The CDR3 runs to 11 residues. The DNA for the CDR3 is TGTGCCAGCAGCCCGTTCGGTGAGCAGTTCTTC. This codes for CASSPFGEQFF.

This clone was picked up a small number of times. This chain uses TRBV27 with TRBJ1-5; 8 nucleotides agree with TRBD1. V dropped 6 bases and J dropped 0; count of bases not matched to a gene: 1. The CDR3 is 14 residues long. Per the germline V gene, CDR1 is MNHEY and CDR2 is SMNVEV (reference sequence). The CDR3 loop reads CASRGQVSNQPQHF. The CDR3, as DNA: TGTGCCAGCAGGGGACAGGTTAGCAATCAGCCCCAGCATTTT.

This chain uses TRBV27 with TRBJ1-5, with TRBD1 matching over 8 bases. The CDR3 has 15 amino acids. From germline, CDR1 is MNHEY and CDR2 SMNVEV (reference sequence). The junction had 10 bases not matched to a gene; V was cut back by 5 bases and J by 7 bases. The CDR3 is CASSLGTGGGQPQHF. CDR3 nucleotides: TGTGCCAGCAGTCTTGGGACAGGCGGAGGGCAGCCCCAGCATTTT.